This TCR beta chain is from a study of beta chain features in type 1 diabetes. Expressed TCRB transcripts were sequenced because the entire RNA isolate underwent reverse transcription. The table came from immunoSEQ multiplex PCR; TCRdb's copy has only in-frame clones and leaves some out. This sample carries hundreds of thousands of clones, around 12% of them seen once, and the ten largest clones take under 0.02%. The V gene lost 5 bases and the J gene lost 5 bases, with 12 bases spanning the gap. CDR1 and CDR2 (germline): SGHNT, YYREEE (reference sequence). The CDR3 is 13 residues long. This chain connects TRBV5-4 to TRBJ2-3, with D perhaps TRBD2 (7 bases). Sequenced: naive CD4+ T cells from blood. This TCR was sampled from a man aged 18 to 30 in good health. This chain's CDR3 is CASSRGGEDTQYF. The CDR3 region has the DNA TGTGCCAGCAGTAGGGGGGGTGAAGATACGCAGTATTTT.